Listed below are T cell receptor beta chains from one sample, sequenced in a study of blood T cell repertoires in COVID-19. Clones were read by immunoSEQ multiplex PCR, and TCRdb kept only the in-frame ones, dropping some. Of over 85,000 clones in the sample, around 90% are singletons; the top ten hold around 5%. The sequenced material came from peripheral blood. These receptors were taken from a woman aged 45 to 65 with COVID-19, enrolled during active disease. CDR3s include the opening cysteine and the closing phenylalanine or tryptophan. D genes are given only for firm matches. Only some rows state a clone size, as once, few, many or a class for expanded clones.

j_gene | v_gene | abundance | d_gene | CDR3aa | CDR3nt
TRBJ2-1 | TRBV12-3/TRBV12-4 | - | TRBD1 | CASTSFSGTGPFF | TGTGCCAGCACCTCCTTCTCCGGGACAGGGCCGTTCTTC
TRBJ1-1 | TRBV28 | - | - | CASSLSPGTLEAFF | TGTGCCAGCAGTTTATCTCCAGGGACTCTTGAAGCTTTCTTT
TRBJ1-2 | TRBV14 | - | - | CASSPAGVDYGYTF | TGTGCCAGCAGCCCGGCGGGGGTCGACTATGGCTACACCTTC
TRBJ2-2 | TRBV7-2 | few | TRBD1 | CASSWGQFTGELFF | TGTGCCAGCAGCTGGGGACAGTTCACCGGGGAGCTGTTTTTT
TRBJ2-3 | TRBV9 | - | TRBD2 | CASSVAASGGAGDTQYF | TGTGCCAGCAGCGTAGCCGCCAGCGGGGGGGCGGGAGATACGCAGTATTTT
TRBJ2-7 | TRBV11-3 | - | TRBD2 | CASSLDRGGLAGSYEQYF | TGTGCCAGCAGCTTAGATCGAGGAGGACTAGCGGGATCCTACGAGCAGTACTTC
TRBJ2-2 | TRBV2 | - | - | CASSEQGLDNTGELFF | TGTGCCAGCAGTGAACAGGGCCTCGACAACACCGGGGAGCTGTTTTTT
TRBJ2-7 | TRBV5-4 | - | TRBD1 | CASSRTGQGAYEQYF | TGTGCCAGCAGCCGGACGGGACAGGGGGCCTACGAGCAGTACTTC
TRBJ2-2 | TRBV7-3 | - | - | CASSQGHRNTGELFF | TGTGCCAGCAGCCAGGGACACCGAAACACCGGGGAGCTGTTTTTT
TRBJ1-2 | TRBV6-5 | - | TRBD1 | CASRGQGARGYTF | TGTGCCAGCAGGGGACAGGGGGCGCGGGGCTACACCTTC
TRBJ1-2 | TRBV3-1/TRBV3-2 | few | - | CASRGAYGYTF | TGTGCCAGCCGAGGTGCCTATGGCTACACCTTC
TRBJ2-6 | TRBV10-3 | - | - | CAISESMGLSSGANVLTF | TGTGCCATCAGTGAGTCGATGGGACTCAGCTCTGGGGCCAACGTCCTGACTTTC
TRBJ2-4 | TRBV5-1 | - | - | CASSRGGGNIQYF | TGCGCCAGCAGCCGAGGCGGAGGAAACATTCAGTACTTC
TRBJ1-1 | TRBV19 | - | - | CASSSPGRYTEAFF | TGTGCCAGTAGTAGCCCCGGTCGTTACACTGAAGCTTTCTTT
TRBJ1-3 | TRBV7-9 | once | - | CASSYSTGTSGNTIYF | TGTGCCAGCAGCTACTCGACAGGAACCTCTGGAAACACCATATATTTT
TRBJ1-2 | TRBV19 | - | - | CASTRSGANYGYTF | TGTGCCAGTACCCGCTCCGGGGCTAACTATGGCTACACCTTC
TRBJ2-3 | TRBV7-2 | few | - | CASSPRGTDTQYF | TGTGCCAGCAGCCCCAGGGGAACAGATACGCAGTATTTT
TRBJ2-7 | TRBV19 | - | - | CASSRDTSYEQYF | TGTGCCAGTAGTAGGGACACCTCATACGAGCAGTACTTC
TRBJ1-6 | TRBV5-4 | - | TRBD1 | CASSWTGDSPLHF | TGTGCCAGCAGCTGGACAGGGGACTCACCCCTCCACTTT
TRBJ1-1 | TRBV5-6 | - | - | CASRLGAQGRNTEAFF | TGTGCCAGCAGACTGGGGGCTCAGGGCCGCAACACTGAAGCTTTCTTT
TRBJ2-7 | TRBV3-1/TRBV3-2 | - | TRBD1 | CASSPGQGFNEQYF | TGTGCCAGCAGCCCAGGACAGGGGTTCAACGAGCAGTACTTC
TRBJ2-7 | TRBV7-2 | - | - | CASSYLGGYEQYF | TGTGCCAGCAGCTACCTAGGCGGCTACGAGCAGTACTTC
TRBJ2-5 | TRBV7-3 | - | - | CASSPTGSEETQYF | TGTGCCAGCAGCCCCACGGGGAGCGAAGAGACCCAGTACTTC
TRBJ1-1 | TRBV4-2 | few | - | CASSQQVLGDTEAFF | TGTGCCAGCAGCCAACAGGTCCTGGGCGACACTGAAGCTTTCTTT
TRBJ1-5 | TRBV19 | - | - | CASSQLPPRYSNQPQHF | TGTGCCAGTAGTCAACTCCCACCGCGTTATAGCAATCAGCCCCAGCATTTT
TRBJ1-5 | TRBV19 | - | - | CASRTRGRGNQPQHF | TGTGCCAGTAGGACAAGGGGCAGGGGCAATCAGCCCCAGCATTTT
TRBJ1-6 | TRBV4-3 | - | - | CASSQDGGSLYNSPLHF | TGCGCCAGCAGCCAAGATGGGGGGTCCCTTTATAATTCACCCCTCCACTTT
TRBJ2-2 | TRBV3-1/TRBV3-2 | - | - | CASSLQEGTGELFF | TGTGCCAGCAGCCTTCAGGAGGGAACCGGGGAGCTGTTTTTT
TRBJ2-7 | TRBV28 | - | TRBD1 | CASSSPGQGKSEQYF | TGTGCCAGCAGTTCGCCGGGACAGGGCAAAAGCGAGCAGTACTTC
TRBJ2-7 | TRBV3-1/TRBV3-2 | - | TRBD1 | CASSQDGWGTGSYEQYF | TGTGCCAGCAGCCAAGATGGGTGGGGGACAGGTTCCTACGAGCAGTACTTC
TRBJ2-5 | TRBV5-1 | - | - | CASSLGPEETQYF | TGCGCCAGCAGCTTGGGTCCAGAAGAGACCCAGTACTTC
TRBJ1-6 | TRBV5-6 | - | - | CASSLDRIGSPLHF | TGTGCCAGCAGCCTCGACAGGATTGGTTCACCCCTCCACTTT
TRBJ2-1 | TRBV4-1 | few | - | CASSQVGRGSYEQFF | TGCGCCAGCAGCCAAGTCGGCAGGGGTTCATATGAGCAGTTCTTC
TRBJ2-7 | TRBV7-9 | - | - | CASSLRDRDQNEQYF | TGTGCCAGCAGCTTACGCGACCGGGATCAAAACGAGCAGTACTTC
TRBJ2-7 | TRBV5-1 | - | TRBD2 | CASSPGGSGNSGEQYF | TGCGCCAGCAGCCCGGGGGGGTCAGGGAACTCTGGAGAGCAGTACTTC
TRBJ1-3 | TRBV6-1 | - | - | CASREYRQGSGNTIYF | TGTGCCAGCAGGGAATATCGACAAGGCTCTGGAAACACCATATATTTT
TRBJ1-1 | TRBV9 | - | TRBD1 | CASTRTGENTEAFF | TGTGCCAGCACCCGGACAGGTGAGAACACTGAAGCTTTCTTT
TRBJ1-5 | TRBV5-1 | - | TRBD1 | CASSCVSGQGNRNQPQHF | TGCGCCAGCAGCTGTGTTTCGGGACAGGGGAATCGCAATCAGCCCCAGCATTTT
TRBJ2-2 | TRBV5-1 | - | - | CASKEVANTGELFF | TGCGCCAGCAAAGAGGTTGCGAACACCGGGGAGCTGTTTTTT
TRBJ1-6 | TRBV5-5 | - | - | CASSWGTGQSNSPLHF | TGTGCCAGCAGCTGGGGTACGGGACAAAGTAATTCACCCCTCCACTTT
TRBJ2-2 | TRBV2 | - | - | CASRKLANTGELFF | TGTGCCAGCAGGAAGCTAGCAAACACCGGGGAGCTGTTTTTT
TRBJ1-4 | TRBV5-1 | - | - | CASSDRGGVEKLFF | TGCGCCAGCAGCGACCGGGGAGGGGTTGAAAAACTGTTTTTT
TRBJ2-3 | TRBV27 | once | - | CASRELTDTQYF | TGTGCCAGCCGGGAGCTTACAGATACGCAGTATTTT
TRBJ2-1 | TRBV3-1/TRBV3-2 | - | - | CASSQAPGRTYNEQFF | TGTGCCAGCAGCCAAGCGCCAGGGCGGACCTACAATGAGCAGTTCTTC
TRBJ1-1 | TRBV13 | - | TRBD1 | CASSRTGENTEAFF | TGTGCCAGCAGCAGGACAGGGGAGAACACTGAAGCTTTCTTT
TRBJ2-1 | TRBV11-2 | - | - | CASSSLGTFNNEQFF | TGTGCCAGCAGCTCACTCGGGACTTTCAACAATGAGCAGTTCTTC
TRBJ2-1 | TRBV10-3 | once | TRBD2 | CAISEGTSGVYQQFF | TGTGCCATCAGTGAAGGGACTAGCGGGGTCTACCAGCAGTTCTTC
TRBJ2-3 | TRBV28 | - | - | CATSGVFTDTQYF | TGTGCCACCTCGGGGGTATTTACGGATACGCAGTATTTT
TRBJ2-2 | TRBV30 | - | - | CAWSGQGAGELFF | TGTGCCTGGAGTGGACAAGGGGCCGGGGAGCTGTTTTTT
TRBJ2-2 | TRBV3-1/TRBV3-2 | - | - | CASSQVSDTGELFF | TGTGCCAGCAGCCAAGTGAGCGACACCGGGGAGCTGTTTTTT
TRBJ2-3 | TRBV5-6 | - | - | CASSLPLSSADTQYF | TGTGCCAGCAGCTTGCCGCTATCCTCCGCAGATACGCAGTATTTT
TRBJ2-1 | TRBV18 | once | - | CASSPLQVKNEQFF | TGTGCCAGCTCACCACTACAGGTTAAGAATGAGCAGTTCTTC
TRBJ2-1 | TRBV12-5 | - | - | CASGLTLGLLPRNEQFF | TGTGCTAGTGGTTTAACCCTGGGACTTTTGCCCCGAAATGAGCAGTTCTTC
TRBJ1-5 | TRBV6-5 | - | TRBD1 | CASSRTTGVNQPQHF | TGTGCCAGCAGCCGGACGACAGGGGTTAATCAGCCCCAGCATTTT
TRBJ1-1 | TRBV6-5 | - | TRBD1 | CASSLRQGKTEAFF | TGTGCCAGCAGCCTTCGACAGGGTAAAACTGAAGCTTTCTTT
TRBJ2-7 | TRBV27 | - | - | CASSSWDMRDEQYF | TGTGCCAGCAGTTCTTGGGACATGAGGGACGAGCAGTACTTC
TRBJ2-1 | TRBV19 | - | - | CASSIQGGPNNEQFF | TGTGCCAGTAGTATTCAGGGAGGACCCAACAATGAGCAGTTCTTC
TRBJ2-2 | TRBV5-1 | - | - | CASSPGFNTGELFF | TGCGCCAGCAGCCCGGGATTCAACACCGGGGAGCTGTTTTTT
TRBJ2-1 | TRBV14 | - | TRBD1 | CASSWDSSSYNEQFF | TGTGCCAGCAGCTGGGACAGCAGCTCCTACAATGAGCAGTTCTTC